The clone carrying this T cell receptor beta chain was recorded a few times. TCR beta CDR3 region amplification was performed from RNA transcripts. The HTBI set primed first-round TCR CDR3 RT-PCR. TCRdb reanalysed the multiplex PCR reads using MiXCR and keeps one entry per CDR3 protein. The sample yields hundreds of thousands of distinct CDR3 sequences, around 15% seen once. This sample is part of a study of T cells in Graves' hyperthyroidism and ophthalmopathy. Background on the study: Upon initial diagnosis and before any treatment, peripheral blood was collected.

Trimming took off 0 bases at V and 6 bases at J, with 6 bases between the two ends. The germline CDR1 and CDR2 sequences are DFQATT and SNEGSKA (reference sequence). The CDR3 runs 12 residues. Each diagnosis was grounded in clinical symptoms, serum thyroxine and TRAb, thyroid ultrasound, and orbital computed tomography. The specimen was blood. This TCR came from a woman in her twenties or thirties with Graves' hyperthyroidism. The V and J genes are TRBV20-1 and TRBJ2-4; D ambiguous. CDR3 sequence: CSARDVPNIQYF. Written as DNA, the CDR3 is TGCAGTGCTAGAGACGTACCAAACATTCAGTACTTC.